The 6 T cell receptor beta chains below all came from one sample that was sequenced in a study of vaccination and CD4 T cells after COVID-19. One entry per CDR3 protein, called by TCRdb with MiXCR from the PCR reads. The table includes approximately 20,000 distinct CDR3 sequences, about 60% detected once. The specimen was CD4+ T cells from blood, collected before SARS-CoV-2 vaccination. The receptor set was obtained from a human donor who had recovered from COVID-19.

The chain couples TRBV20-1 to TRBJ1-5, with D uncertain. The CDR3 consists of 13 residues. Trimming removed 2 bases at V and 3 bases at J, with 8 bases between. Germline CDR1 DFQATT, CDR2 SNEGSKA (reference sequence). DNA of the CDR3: TGCAGTGCTAGACTCGGGGACAATCAGCCCCAGCATTTT. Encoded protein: CSARLGDNQPQHF.

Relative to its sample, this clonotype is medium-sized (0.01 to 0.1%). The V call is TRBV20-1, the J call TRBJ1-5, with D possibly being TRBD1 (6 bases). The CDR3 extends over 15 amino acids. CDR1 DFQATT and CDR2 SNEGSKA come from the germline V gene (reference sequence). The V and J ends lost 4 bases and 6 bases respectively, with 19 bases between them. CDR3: CSATREQGSSQPQHF. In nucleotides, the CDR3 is TGCAGTGCTACCCGGGAGCAGGGGAGTAGTCAGCCCCAGCATTTT.

DNA for the CDR3: TGCGCCAGCAGGGAAGGAGTACACAGGGGGCACACCGGGGAGCTGTTTTTT. This encodes CASREGVHRGHTGELFF. The genes are TRBV10-1 and TRBJ2-2; 9 positions match TRBD1. This CDR3 contains 17 residues. Germline V gene sequence: CDR1 WNHNN, CDR2 SYGVQD (reference sequence). The V segment lost 6 bases and the J segment 3 bases; nucleotides outside the gene matches: 11.

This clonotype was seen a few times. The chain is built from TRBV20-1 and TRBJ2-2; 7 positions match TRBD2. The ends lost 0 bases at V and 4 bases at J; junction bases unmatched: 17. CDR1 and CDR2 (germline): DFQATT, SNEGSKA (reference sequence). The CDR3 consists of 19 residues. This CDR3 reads CSAREGLDRAGDRTGELFF. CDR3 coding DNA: TGCAGTGCTAGAGAAGGGCTTGATAGGGCGGGAGACCGCACCGGGGAGCTGTTTTTT.

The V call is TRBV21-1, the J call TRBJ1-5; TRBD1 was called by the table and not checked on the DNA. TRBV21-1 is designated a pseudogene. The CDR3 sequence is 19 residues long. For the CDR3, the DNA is TGTGCCAGCATCACTCCGCCGGGCAAACTCCGCTATAGCAATCAGCCCCAGCATTTT. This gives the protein CASITPPGKLRYSNQPQHF.

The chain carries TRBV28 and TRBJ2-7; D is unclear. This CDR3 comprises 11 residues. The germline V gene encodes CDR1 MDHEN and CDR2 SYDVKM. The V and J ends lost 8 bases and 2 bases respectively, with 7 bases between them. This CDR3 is CASWGAYEQYF. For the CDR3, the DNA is TGTGCCAGCTGGGGTGCCTACGAGCAGTACTTC.